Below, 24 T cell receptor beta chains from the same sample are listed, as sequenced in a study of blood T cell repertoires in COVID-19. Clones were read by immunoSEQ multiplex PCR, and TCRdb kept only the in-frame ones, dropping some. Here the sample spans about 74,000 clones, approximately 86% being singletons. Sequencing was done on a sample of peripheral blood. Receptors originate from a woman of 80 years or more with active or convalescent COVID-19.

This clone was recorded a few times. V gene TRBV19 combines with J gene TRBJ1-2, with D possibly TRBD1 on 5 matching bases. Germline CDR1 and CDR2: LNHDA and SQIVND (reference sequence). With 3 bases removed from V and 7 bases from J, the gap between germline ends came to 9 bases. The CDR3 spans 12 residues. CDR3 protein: CASSILGAGYTF. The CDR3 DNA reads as TGTGCCAGTAGTATTTTAGGGGCTGGCTACACCTTC. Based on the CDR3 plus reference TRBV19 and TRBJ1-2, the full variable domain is DGGITQSPKYLFRKEGQNVTLSCEQNLNHDAMYWYRQDPGQGLRLIYYSQIVNDFQKGDIAEGYSVSREKKESFPLTVTSAQKNPTAFYLCASSILGAGYTFGSGTRLTVV.

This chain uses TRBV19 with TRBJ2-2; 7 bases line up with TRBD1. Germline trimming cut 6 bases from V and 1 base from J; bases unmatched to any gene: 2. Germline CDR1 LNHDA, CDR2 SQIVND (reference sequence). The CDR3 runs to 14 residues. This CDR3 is CASRDRLNTGELFF. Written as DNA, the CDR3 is TGTGCCAGTAGGGACAGGTTGAACACCGGGGAGCTGTTTTTT.

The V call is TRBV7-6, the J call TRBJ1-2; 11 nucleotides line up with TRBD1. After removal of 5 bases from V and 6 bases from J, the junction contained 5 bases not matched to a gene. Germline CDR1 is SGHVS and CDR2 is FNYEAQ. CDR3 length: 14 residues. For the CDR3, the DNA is TGTGCCAGCAGCGGACAGGGGGCGGGGGATGGCTACACCTTC. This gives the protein CASSGQGAGDGYTF.

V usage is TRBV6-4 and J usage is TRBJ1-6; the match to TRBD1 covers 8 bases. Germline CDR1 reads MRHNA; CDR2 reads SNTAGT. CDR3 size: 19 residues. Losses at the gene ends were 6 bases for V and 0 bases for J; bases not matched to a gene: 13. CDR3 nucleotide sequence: TGTGCCAGCAGGGCCGGGACAGGACGAAGAAGCTCCTATAATTCACCCCTCCACTTT. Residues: CASRAGTGRRSSYNSPLHF.

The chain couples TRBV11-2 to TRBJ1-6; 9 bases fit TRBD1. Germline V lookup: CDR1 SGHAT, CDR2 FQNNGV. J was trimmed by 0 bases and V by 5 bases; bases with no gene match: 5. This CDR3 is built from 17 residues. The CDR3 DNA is TGTGCCAGCAGCATGACAGGGGGGAGCTCCTATAATTCACCCCTCCACTTT. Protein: CASSMTGGSSYNSPLHF.

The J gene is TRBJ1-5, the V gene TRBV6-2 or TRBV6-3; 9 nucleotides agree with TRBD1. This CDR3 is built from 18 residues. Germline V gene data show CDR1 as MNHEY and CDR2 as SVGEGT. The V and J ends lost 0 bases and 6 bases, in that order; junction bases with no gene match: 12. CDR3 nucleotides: TGTGCCAGCAGTTACTCCGGGACAGGGATTCTTAGCGGTCAGCCCCAGCATTTT. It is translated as CASSYSGTGILSGQPQHF.

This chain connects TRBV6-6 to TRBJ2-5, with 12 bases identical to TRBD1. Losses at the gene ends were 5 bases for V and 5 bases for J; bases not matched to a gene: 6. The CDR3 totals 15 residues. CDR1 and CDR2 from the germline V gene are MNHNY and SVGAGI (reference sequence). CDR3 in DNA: TGTGCCAGCAGTCTTGGGGACAGGGGGCTTGAGACCCAGTACTTC. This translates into CASSLGDRGLETQYF.

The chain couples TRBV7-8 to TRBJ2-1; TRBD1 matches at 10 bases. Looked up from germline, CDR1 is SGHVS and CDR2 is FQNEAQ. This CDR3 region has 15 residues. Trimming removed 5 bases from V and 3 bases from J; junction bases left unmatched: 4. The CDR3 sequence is CASSVGTGDYNEQFF. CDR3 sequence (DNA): TGTGCCAGCAGCGTTGGGACAGGGGACTACAATGAGCAGTTCTTC.

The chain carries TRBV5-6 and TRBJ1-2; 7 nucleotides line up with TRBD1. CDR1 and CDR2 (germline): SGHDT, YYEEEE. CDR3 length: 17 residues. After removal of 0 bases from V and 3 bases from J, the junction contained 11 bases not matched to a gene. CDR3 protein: CASSLGDSYSPYYGYTF. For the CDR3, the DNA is TGTGCCAGCAGCTTGGGGGACAGCTACAGCCCCTACTATGGCTACACCTTC.

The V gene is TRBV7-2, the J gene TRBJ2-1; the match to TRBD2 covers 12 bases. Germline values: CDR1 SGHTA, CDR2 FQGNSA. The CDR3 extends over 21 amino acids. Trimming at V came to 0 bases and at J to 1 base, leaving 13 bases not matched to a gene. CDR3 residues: CASSLARSSGRGLGSYNEQFF. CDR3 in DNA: TGTGCCAGCAGCTTAGCGAGGTCTAGCGGGAGGGGGTTGGGTTCCTACAATGAGCAGTTCTTC.

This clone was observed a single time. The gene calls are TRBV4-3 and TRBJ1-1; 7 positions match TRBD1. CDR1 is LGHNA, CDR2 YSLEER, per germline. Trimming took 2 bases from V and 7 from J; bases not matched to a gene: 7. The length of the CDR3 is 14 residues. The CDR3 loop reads CASSQNTGQNEAFF. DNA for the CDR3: TGCGCCAGCAGCCAAAACACGGGACAGAATGAAGCTTTCTTT.

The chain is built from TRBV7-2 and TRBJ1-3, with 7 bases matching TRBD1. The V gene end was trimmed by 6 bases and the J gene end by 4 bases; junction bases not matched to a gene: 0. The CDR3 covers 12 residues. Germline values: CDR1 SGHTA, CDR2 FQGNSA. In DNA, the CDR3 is TGTGCCAGCAGGGACAGGGGAAACACCATATATTTT. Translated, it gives CASRDRGNTIYF.

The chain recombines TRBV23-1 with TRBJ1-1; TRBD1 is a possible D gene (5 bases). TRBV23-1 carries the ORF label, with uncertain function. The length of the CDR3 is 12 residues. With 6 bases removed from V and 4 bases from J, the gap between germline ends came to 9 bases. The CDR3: CASSQGGTEAFF. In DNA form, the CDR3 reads TGCGCCAGCAGCCAGGGTGGCACTGAAGCTTTCTTT.

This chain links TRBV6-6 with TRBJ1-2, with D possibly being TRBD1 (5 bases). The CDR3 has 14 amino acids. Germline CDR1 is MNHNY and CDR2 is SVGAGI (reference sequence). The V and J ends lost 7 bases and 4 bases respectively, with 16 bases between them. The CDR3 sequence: CASTGGADPYGYTF. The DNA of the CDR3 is TGTGCCAGCACAGGCGGGGCGGACCCCTATGGCTACACCTTC.

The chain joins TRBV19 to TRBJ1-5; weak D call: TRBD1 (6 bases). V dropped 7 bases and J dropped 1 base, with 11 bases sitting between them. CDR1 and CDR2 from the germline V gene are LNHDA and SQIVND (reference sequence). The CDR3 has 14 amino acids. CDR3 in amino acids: CASTRTGSNQPQHF. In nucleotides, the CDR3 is TGTGCCAGTACCCGCACAGGGAGCAATCAGCCCCAGCATTTT.

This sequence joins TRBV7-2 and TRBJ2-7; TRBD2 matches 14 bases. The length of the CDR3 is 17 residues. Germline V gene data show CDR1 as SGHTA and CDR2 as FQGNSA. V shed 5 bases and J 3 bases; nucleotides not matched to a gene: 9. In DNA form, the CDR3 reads TGTGCCAGCAGCCCTCAGACTAGCGGGGGGGCTCTCTACGAGCAGTACTTC. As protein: CASSPQTSGGALYEQYF.

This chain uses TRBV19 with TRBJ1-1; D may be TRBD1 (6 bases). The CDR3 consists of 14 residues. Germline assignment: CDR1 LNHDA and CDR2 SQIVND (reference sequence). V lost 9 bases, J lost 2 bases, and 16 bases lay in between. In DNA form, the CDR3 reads TGTGCCAGCAATCACAGGGCTGGAAACACTGAAGCTTTCTTT. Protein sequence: CASNHRAGNTEAFF.

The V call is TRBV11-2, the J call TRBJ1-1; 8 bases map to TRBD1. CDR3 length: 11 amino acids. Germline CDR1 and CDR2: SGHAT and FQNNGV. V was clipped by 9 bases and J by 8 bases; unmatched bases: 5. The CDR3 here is CASGQGAEAFF. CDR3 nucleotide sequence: TGTGCCAGTGGACAGGGTGCCGAAGCTTTCTTT.

The CDR3 DNA reads TGCAGCGTTGTAGTGAGCTCCTACGAGCAGTACTTC. It encodes CSVVVSSYEQYF. J is TRBJ2-7 and V is TRBV29-1; D not resolved. The germline V and J ends were trimmed by 4 bases and 0 bases, with 7 bases remaining between them. The CDR3 consists of 12 residues. Germline V gene lookup returns CDR1 SQVTM and CDR2 ANQGSEA.

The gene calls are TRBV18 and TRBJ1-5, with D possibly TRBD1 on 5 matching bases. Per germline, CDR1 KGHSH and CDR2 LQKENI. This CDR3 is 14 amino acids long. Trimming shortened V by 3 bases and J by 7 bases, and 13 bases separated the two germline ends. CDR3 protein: CASSPGRVGQPQHF. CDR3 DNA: TGTGCCAGCTCACCGGGCAGGGTGGGGCAGCCCCAGCATTTT.

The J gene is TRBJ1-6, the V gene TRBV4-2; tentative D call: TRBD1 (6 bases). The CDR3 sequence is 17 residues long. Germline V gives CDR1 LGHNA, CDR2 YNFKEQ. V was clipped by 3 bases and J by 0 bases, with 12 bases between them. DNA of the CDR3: TGTGCCAGCAGCCAGTCACAGGGTAGCTCCTATAATTCACCCCTCCACTTT. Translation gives CASSQSQGSSYNSPLHF.

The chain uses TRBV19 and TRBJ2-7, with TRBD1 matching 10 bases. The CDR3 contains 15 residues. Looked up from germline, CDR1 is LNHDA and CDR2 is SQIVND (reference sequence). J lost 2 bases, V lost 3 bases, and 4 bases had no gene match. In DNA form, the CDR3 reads TGTGCCAGTAGTATTGGGACAGGGGCGGCCTACGAGCAGTACTTC. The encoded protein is CASSIGTGAAYEQYF.

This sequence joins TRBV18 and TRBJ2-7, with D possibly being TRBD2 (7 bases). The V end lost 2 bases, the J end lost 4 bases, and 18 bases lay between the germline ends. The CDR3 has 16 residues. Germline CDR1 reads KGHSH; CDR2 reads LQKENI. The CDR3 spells CASSPSTGGKEYEQYF. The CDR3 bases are TGTGCCAGCTCACCAAGTACGGGGGGCAAGGAGTACGAGCAGTACTTC.

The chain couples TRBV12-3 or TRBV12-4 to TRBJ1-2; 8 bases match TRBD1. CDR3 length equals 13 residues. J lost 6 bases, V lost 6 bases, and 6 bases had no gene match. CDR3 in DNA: TGTGCCAGCAGCCGGACAGGGAGGAATGGCTACACCTTC. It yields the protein CASSRTGRNGYTF.